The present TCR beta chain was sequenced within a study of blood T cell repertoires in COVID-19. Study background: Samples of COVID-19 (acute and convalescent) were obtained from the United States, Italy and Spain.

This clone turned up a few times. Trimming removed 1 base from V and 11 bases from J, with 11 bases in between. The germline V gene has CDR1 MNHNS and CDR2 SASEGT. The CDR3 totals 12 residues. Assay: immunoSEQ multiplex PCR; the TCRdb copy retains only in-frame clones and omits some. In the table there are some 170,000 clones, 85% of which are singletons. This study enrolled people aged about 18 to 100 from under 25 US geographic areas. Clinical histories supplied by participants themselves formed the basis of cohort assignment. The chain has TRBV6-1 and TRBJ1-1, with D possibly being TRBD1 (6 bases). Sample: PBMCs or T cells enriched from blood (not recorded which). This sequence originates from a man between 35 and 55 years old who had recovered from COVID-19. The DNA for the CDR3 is TGTGCCAGCAGTGAAGTGGGGGGGCGTGCTTTCTTT. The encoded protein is CASSEVGGRAFF.